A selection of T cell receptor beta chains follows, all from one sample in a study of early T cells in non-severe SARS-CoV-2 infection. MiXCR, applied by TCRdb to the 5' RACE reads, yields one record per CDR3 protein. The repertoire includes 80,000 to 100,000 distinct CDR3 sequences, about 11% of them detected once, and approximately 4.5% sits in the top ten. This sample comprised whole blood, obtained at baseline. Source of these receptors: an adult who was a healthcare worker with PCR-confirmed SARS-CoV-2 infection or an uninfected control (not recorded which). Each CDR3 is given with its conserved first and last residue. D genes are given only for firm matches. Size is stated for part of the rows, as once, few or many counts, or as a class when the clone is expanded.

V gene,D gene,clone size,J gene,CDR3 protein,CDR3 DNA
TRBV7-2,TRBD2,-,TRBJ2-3,CASSSRLASLTDTQYF,TGTGCCAGCAGCTCAAGACTAGCGAGCCTCACAGATACGCAGTATTTT
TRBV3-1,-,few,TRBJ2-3,CASSLRAADTQYF,TGTGCCAGCAGCCTTAGAGCGGCAGATACGCAGTATTTT
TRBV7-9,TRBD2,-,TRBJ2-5,CASSAGLAGVGETQYF,TGTGCCAGCAGTGCGGGACTAGCGGGAGTAGGAGAGACCCAGTACTTC
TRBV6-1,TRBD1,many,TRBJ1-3,CASSSPGQVVGNTIYF,TGTGCCAGCAGTAGTCCGGGACAGGTCGTTGGAAACACCATATATTTT
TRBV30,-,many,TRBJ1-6,CAWSVQGDPYNSPLHF,TGTGCCTGGAGTGTCCAGGGTGATCCCTATAATTCACCCCTCCACTTT
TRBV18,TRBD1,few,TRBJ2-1,CASSRDRDRASSYNEQFF,TGTGCCAGCTCACGGGACCGGGACAGGGCGAGCTCCTACAATGAGCAGTTCTTC
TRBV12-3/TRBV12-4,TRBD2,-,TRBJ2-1,CASTLLGTSGYNEQFF,TGTGCCAGCACCCTCCTCGGGACTAGCGGCTACAATGAGCAGTTCTTC
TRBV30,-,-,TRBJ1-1,CAWSRTLNTEAFF,TGTGCCTGGAGCAGGACATTGAACACTGAAGCTTTCTTT
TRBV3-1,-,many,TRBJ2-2,CASSLGKGRNTGELFF,TGTGCCAGCAGCCTGGGAAAGGGGAGGAACACCGGGGAGCTGTTTTTT
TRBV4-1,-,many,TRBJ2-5,CASSRDSGETQYF,TGCGCCAGCAGCCGGGACAGCGGGGAGACCCAGTACTTC
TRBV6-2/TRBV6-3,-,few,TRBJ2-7,CASSYSRSMSSYEQYF,TGTGCCAGCAGTTACTCGAGATCAATGAGCTCCTACGAGCAGTACTTC
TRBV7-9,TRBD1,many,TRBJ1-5,CASSQGQGNEHF,TGTGCCAGCAGCCAAGGACAGGGGAACGAGCATTTT
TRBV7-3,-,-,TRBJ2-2,CASSLSNTGELFF,TGTGCCAGCAGCTTAAGTAATACCGGGGAGCTGTTTTTT
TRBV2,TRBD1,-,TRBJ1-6,CASTRQGKTPLHF,TGTGCCAGCACCCGACAGGGGAAGACACCCCTCCACTTT
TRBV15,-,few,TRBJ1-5,CATSRLSDNQPQHF,TGTGCCACCAGCAGACTGTCAGACAATCAGCCCCAGCATTTT
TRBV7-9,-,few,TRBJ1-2,CASSFTVDGYTF,TGTGCCAGCAGCTTCACAGTAGATGGCTACACCTTC
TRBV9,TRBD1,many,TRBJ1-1,CASSAETTGRSRNTEAFF,TGTGCCAGCAGCGCGGAAACGACAGGGCGTTCGAGAAACACTGAAGCTTTCTTT
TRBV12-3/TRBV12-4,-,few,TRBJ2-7,CASRDTTYEQYF,TGTGCCAGCAGGGACACTACCTACGAGCAGTACTTC
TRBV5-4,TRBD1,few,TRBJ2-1,CASSPASGTDNEQFF,TGTGCCAGCAGCCCCGCCTCCGGGACAGACAATGAGCAGTTCTTC
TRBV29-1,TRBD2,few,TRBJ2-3,CSVYTSADTQYF,TGCAGCGTTTATACTAGCGCAGATACGCAGTATTTT
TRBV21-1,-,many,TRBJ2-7,CAMMRGRERNEQYF,TGTGCCATGATGAGGGGGCGGGAGAGGAACGAGCAGTACTTC
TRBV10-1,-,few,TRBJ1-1,CASRKGTNTEAFF,TGCGCCAGCAGGAAGGGGACCAACACTGAAGCTTTCTTT
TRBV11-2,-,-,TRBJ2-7,CASSFGQGGSEQYF,TGTGCCAGCAGCTTCGGACAGGGCGGGAGCGAGCAGTACTTC
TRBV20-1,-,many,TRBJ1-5,CSASLGADQPQHF,TGCAGTGCTAGTCTGGGTGCGGATCAGCCCCAGCATTTT
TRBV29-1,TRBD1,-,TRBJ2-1,CSVVRDRGNVEQFF,TGCAGCGTTGTCCGGGACAGGGGAAATGTTGAGCAGTTCTTC
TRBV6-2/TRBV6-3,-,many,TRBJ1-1,CASSYLRKNTEAFF,TGTGCCAGCAGTTATCTCAGGAAGAACACTGAAGCTTTCTTT
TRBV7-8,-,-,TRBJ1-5,CASSFFMTGRYSNQPQHF,TGTGCCAGCAGCTTCTTTATGACAGGCCGTTATAGCAATCAGCCCCAGCATTTT
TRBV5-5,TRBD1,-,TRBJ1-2,CASSLATEGAYGYTF,TGTGCCAGCAGCTTGGCAACGGAGGGGGCCTATGGCTACACCTTC
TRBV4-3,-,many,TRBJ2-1,CASSQDSGANEQFF,TGCGCCAGCAGCCAAGATTCGGGTGCTAATGAGCAGTTCTTC
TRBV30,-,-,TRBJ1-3,CAWSGRASSGNTIYF,TGTGCCTGGAGTGGCCGGGCCTCTTCTGGAAACACCATATATTTT
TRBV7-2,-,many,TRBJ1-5,CASSLEMNQPQHF,TGTGCCAGCAGCTTAGAAATGAATCAGCCCCAGCATTTT
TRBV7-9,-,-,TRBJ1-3,CASSSDEITIYF,TGTGCCAGCAGCTCAGATGAAATCACCATATATTTT
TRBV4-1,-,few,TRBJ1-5,CASSQAENQPQHF,TGCGCCAGCAGCCAAGCCGAAAATCAGCCCCAGCATTTT
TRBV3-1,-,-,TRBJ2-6,CASSQSRNSGANVLTF,TGTGCCAGCAGCCAAAGCCGGAACTCTGGGGCCAACGTCCTGACTTTC
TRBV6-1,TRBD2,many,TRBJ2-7,CASRASSQDLAGASYEQYF,TGTGCCAGCCGCGCCAGCAGCCAAGATCTAGCGGGAGCCTCCTACGAGCAGTACTTC
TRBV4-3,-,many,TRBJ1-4,CASSLTLDPREKLFF,TGCGCCAGCAGCCTCACCTTGGATCCAAGGGAAAAACTGTTTTTT
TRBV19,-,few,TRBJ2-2,CASTYYQNTGELFF,TGTGCCAGTACTTACTACCAAAACACCGGGGAGCTGTTTTTT